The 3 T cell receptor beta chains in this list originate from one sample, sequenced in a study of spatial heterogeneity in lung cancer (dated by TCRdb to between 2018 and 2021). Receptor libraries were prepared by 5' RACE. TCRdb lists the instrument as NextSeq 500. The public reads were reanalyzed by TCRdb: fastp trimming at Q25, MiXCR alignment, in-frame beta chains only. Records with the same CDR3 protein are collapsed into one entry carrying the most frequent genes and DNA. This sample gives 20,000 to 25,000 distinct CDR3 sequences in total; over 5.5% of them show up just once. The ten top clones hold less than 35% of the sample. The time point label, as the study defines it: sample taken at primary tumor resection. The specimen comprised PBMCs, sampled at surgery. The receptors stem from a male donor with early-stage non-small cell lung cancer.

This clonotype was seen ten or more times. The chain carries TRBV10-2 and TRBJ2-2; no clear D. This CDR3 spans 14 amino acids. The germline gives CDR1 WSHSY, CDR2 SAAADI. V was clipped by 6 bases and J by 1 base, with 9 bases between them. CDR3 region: CASREQMNTGELFF. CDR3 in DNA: TGCGCCAGCAGGGAACAGATGAACACCGGGGAGCTGTTTTTT.

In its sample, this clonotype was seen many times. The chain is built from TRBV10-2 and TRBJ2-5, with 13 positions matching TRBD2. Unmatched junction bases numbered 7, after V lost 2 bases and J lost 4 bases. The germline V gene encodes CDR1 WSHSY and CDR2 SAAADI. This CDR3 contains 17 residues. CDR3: CASSEGRLAGGLETQYF. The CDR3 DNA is TGCGCCAGCAGTGAGGGTCGACTAGCGGGAGGTCTAGAGACCCAGTACTTC.

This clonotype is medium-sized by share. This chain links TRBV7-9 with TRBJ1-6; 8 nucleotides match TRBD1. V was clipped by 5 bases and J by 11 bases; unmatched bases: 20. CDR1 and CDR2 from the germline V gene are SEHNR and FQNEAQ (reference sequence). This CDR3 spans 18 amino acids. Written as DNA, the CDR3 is TGTGCCAGCAGCCTCGACAGGGGCGCTTCCGCCGCCTTTCCACCCCTCCACTTT. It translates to CASSLDRGASAAFPPLHF.